This TCR beta chain was identified during a study of molecular identifiers for immune sequencing clone quantification. Whole-study findings and limits: Spiked Jurkat TCR RNA equal to one cell could reportedly be picked out among 900,000 to 1,000,000 naive cells.

This clonotype was counted at least ten times. Its antigen is still unknown. The bulk TCR libraries were made with methods described before and with listed TCR primers. TCRdb processed the PCR reads anew with MiXCR; each CDR3 protein has one entry. Here the sample spans nearly 650,000 distinct CDR3 sequences, about 25% being singletons. The sequenced material came from naive CD8+ T cells from blood, with Jurkat cell RNA spiked in. As for subset: FACS-sorted CD8+CD4-CCR7+CD45RA+ naive T cells. The receptor was isolated from a human donor in good health. Some libraries in this study had Jurkat cell RNA spiked in.

CDR3 DNA: TGTGCCAGCAGCCCTCTTGCGGGACTTGCGGATACGCAGTATTTT. Translation: CASSPLAGLADTQYF. This chain connects TRBV7-9 to TRBJ2-3; tentatively, D is TRBD2 (6 bases). This CDR3 has 15 amino acids. Per the germline V gene, CDR1 is SEHNR and CDR2 is FQNEAQ (reference sequence). The V and J ends lost 5 bases and 6 bases respectively, with 18 bases between them.